The 10 T cell receptor beta chains below were found in one sample sequenced in a study of cytomegalovirus exposure and HLA in healthy donors. Clones were read by immunoSEQ multiplex PCR, and TCRdb kept only the in-frame ones, dropping some. The data show hundreds of thousands of clones, over 80% seen once. The specimen was PBMCs. The receptors were sampled from a woman aged 18-29 years in good health and CMV-seronegative.

V is TRBV9 and J is TRBJ1-2, with 10 nucleotides matching TRBD1. CDR3 length: 15 residues. The germline CDR1 and CDR2 sequences are SGDLS and YYNGEE. V shed 4 bases, J shed 5 bases, and the junction held 8 bases outside the gene matches. CDR3 in DNA: TGTGCCAGCAGCCGACAGGGGGCGGGGAATTATGGCTACACCTTC. It yields the protein CASSRQGAGNYGYTF.

The chain recombines TRBV11-1 with TRBJ1-2; D perhaps matches TRBD1 (6 bases). The CDR3 extends over 13 amino acids. Germline CDR1 SGHAT, CDR2 FQDESV (reference sequence). The V end was cut by 5 bases, the J end by 7 bases, with 14 bases between. Here the CDR3 DNA reads TGTGCCAGCAGCCCCTACGGACAGAGTGGCTACACCTTC. Translated, it gives CASSPYGQSGYTF.

J is TRBJ2-7 and V is TRBV4-1, with a weak D call TRBD1 (7 bases). The CDR3 length is 15 residues. The V end was cut by 4 bases, the J end by 6 bases, with 19 bases between. Per germline, CDR1 MGHRA and CDR2 YSYEKL. The CDR3 loop reads CASSLHRQGAGEQYF. The CDR3 bases are TGCGCCAGCAGCCTCCACCGACAGGGAGCGGGCGAGCAGTACTTC.

This clone occurred once. The J gene is TRBJ1-5, the V gene TRBV6-5; 7 bases line up with TRBD1. The junction had 4 bases not matched to a gene; V was cut back by 5 bases and J by 3 bases. This CDR3 region has 14 residues. Germline CDR1 and CDR2: MNHEY and SVGAGI. The CDR3 nucleotides read TGTGCCAGCAGTGTACAGGGGTACAATCAGCCCCAGCATTTT. Translated: CASSVQGYNQPQHF.

This clone appeared a few times. This chain uses TRBV30 with TRBJ2-1, with unresolved D. V was trimmed by 2 bases and J by 14 bases, leaving 25 bases between them. Germline CDR1 is GTSNPN and CDR2 is SVGIG (reference sequence). This CDR3 region has 15 residues. The CDR3 sequence: CAWSNRAGGLDMEFF. CDR3 nucleotides: TGTGCCTGGAGTAATCGTGCAGGTGGGCTGGATATGGAGTTCTTC.

The chain combines TRBV4-1 with TRBJ2-7, with unresolved D. Germline loops: CDR1 MGHRA, CDR2 YSYEKL. The CDR3 length is 18 residues. The germline V and J ends were trimmed by 3 bases and 0 bases, with 21 bases remaining between them. In DNA form, the CDR3 reads TGCGCCAGCAGCCAGACCCTAATTAAGACAAGGACCTCCTACGAGCAGTACTTC. Residues: CASSQTLIKTRTSYEQYF.

The chain is built from TRBV9 and TRBJ1-2, with a tentative D call TRBD1 (6 bases). V lost 4 bases and J lost 2, with 12 bases in between. Germline loops: CDR1 SGDLS, CDR2 YYNGEE. The CDR3 runs to 14 residues. CDR3 in DNA: TGTGCCAGCAGCCCTCCGACAGGCAACTATGGCTACACCTTC. It translates to CASSPPTGNYGYTF.

CDR3 loop: CASSLWAGGEQYF. CDR3 in DNA: TGTGCCAGCAGTTTATGGGCCGGGGGGGAGCAGTACTTC. This chain uses TRBV27 with TRBJ2-7; the match to TRBD2 covers 7 bases. CDR3 length: 13 amino acids. J gave up 7 bases and V 1 base, and 4 bases lay outside the gene matches. Germline CDR1 MNHEY, CDR2 SMNVEV (reference sequence).

The CDR3: CASSRLAGGLGEQFF. The CDR3 region has the DNA TGTGCCAGCAGTCGACTAGCGGGAGGGTTGGGTGAGCAGTTCTTC. The V call is TRBV6-1, the J call TRBJ2-1; the match to TRBD2 covers 14 bases. The CDR3 has 15 amino acids. Trimming took 5 bases from V and 9 from J; bases not matched to a gene: 6. CDR1 and CDR2 (germline): MNHNS, SASEGT.

The V gene is TRBV27, the J gene TRBJ2-3; D gene uncertain. The V gene lost 3 bases and the J gene lost 0 bases, with 4 bases spanning the gap. The CDR3 has 13 amino acids. CDR1 and CDR2 from the germline V gene are MNHEY and SMNVEV (reference sequence). This CDR3 is CASSFGSTDTQYF. As DNA, the CDR3 is TGTGCCAGCAGTTTCGGTAGCACAGATACGCAGTATTTT.